This is a list of T cell receptor beta chains from one sample in a study of T cells in Graves' hyperthyroidism and ophthalmopathy. TCRdb independently ran MiXCR on the multiplex PCR reads; one entry per CDR3 protein. The data hold fewer than 850,000 distinct CDR3 sequences, with around a sixth observed a single time. Source material: blood. All receptors derive from a man aged 50 to 60 with Graves' hyperthyroidism. Each CDR3 is given with its conserved first and last residue. Each record gives: clone size, D gene, J gene, V gene, CDR3 DNA, CDR3 protein. A D gene is named only where the DNA matches it firmly. Size is omitted from some rows. Given values are once, few, many or a class for expanded clones.

size: .
D: TRBD2
J: TRBJ2-5
V: TRBV6-5
DNA: TGTGCCAGCAGTTACTTCACTAGCGGGAGAGGAGAGACCCAGTACTTC
CDR3: CASSYFTSGRGETQYF

size: .
D: TRBD1
J: TRBJ2-1
V: TRBV5-1
DNA: TGCGCCAGCAGTCGAGGGGGCGCCCCTGAAGGGTACAATGAGCAGTTCTTC
CDR3: CASSRGGAPEGYNEQFF

size: few
D: .
J: TRBJ1-2
V: TRBV19
DNA: TGTGCCAGTAGTCCCCGTGAGGGCGGCTATGGCTACACCTTC
CDR3: CASSPREGGYGYTF

size: many
D: .
J: TRBJ1-1
V: TRBV5-1
DNA: TGCGCCAGCAGCTTGGGGTGGCTTACGAACACTGAAGCTTTCTTT
CDR3: CASSLGWLTNTEAFF

size: .
D: .
J: TRBJ2-1
V: TRBV10-3
DNA: TGTGCCATCAGTGGGGGAGACCGAGGCAATGAGCAGTTCTTC
CDR3: CAISGGDRGNEQFF

size: many
D: TRBD2
J: TRBJ2-7
V: TRBV28
DNA: TGTGCCAGCAGTCCCAACGAGCGGGAGAACTTCTACGAGCAGTACTTC
CDR3: CASSPNERENFYEQYF

size: .
D: TRBD2
J: TRBJ2-1
V: TRBV20-1
DNA: TGCAGTGCTAGAGCCCCAGTCGGTGCGGGAGCTGCGGATGATGAGCAGTTCTTC
CDR3: CSARAPVGAGAADDEQFF

size: .
D: .
J: TRBJ2-1
V: TRBV3-1
DNA: TGTGCCAGCAGCTCCCCGTTCAGTGGGGGCAATGAGCAGTTCTTC
CDR3: CASSSPFSGGNEQFF

size: few
D: TRBD1
J: TRBJ1-2
V: TRBV2
DNA: TGTGCCAGCAGTGGAGGGCAGGGGGCGAGATATGGCTACACCTTC
CDR3: CASSGGQGARYGYTF

size: few
D: .
J: TRBJ1-5
V: TRBV7-2
DNA: TGTGCCAGCAGCTATCATCAGGGCAATCAGCCCCAGCATTTT
CDR3: CASSYHQGNQPQHF

size: few
D: .
J: TRBJ2-2
V: TRBV29-1
DNA: TGCAGCGTTGATGGCGTAGGAAGGGAGCTGTTTTTT
CDR3: CSVDGVGRELFF

size: many
D: .
J: TRBJ1-1
V: TRBV5-1
DNA: TGCGCCAGCAGCGTCGATCAGGGAGACAGGACTGAAGCTTTCTTT
CDR3: CASSVDQGDRTEAFF

size: many
D: .
J: TRBJ1-5
V: TRBV11-2
DNA: TGTGCCAGCAGCTTAGGGCGAGAGGGTCAGCCCCAGCATTTT
CDR3: CASSLGREGQPQHF

size: many
D: .
J: TRBJ1-4
V: TRBV6-1
DNA: TGTGCCAGCAGCCATTTCTTGGAGGAGTCAACTAATGAAAAACTGTTTTTT
CDR3: CASSHFLEESTNEKLFF

size: many
D: TRBD1
J: TRBJ1-1
V: TRBV19
DNA: TGTGCCAGTAGTCCAAACAGGGGAGCGGACACTGAAGCTTTCTTT
CDR3: CASSPNRGADTEAFF

size: many
D: .
J: TRBJ2-1
V: TRBV3-1
DNA: TGTGCCAGCAGCCAAAAGGGGATCAATGAGCAGTTCTTC
CDR3: CASSQKGINEQFF

size: many
D: TRBD1
J: TRBJ2-5
V: TRBV27
DNA: TGTGCCAGCAGTTCTGGGACAGGGATATTCCAAGAGACCCAGTACTTC
CDR3: CASSSGTGIFQETQYF

size: many
D: TRBD1
J: TRBJ1-5
V: TRBV20-1
DNA: TGCAGTGCCGAGGGGAAATGGGACAGAAGCAATCAGCCCCAGCATTTT
CDR3: CSAEGKWDRSNQPQHF

size: many
D: .
J: TRBJ2-2
V: TRBV6-1
DNA: TGTGCCAGCAGAAGGGGTGAAGTCACCGGGGAGCTGTTTTTT
CDR3: CASRRGEVTGELFF

size: few
D: TRBD2
J: TRBJ2-3
V: TRBV6-1
DNA: TGTGCCAGCAGTGAAATCCCCCGGACTAGCGGGAGGGGGATGGATACGCAGTATTTT
CDR3: CASSEIPRTSGRGMDTQYF

size: .
D: TRBD1
J: TRBJ2-7
V: TRBV29-1
DNA: TGCAGCGTTGAACGGGGGACAGGCGAGCAGTACTTC
CDR3: CSVERGTGEQYF

size: .
D: TRBD1
J: TRBJ1-1
V: TRBV7-9
DNA: TGTGCCAGCAGCCCCACTGGGACAGGGGGGAATGAAGCTTTCTTT
CDR3: CASSPTGTGGNEAFF

size: .
D: TRBD2
J: TRBJ2-1
V: TRBV6-2/TRBV6-3
DNA: TGTGCCAGCGGATCACTAGCGGGAGGAAGCTCTGAGCAGTTCTTC
CDR3: CASGSLAGGSSEQFF

size: many
D: TRBD1
J: TRBJ2-7
V: TRBV30
DNA: TGTGCCTGGAGGCGACAGGGTTTGTACGAGCAGTACTTC
CDR3: CAWRRQGLYEQYF

size: many
D: TRBD2
J: TRBJ2-1
V: TRBV12-3/TRBV12-4
DNA: TGTGCCAGCAGCCTCGGACTAGCGGGAGTAGGGGGTGAGCAGTTCTTC
CDR3: CASSLGLAGVGGEQFF

size: .
D: .
J: TRBJ2-5
V: TRBV3-1
DNA: TGTGCCAGCAGCCAAGGGTCCGCCGCGACGACCCAGTACTTC
CDR3: CASSQGSAATTQYF

size: .
D: .
J: TRBJ2-5
V: TRBV20-1
DNA: TGCAGTGCCAGAGGGGGGGCCGAGACCCAGTACTTC
CDR3: CSARGGAETQYF

size: .
D: .
J: TRBJ1-1
V: TRBV20-1
DNA: TGCAGTGCTAGAGTGTATGGGAACACTGAAGCTTTCTTT
CDR3: CSARVYGNTEAFF

size: few
D: .
J: TRBJ2-6
V: TRBV7-3
DNA: TGTGCCAGCAGCTTACTCGCAGGGACTGGGGCCAACGTCCTGACTTTC
CDR3: CASSLLAGTGANVLTF

size: .
D: .
J: TRBJ1-4
V: TRBV2
DNA: TGTGCCAGCAGAGCCAGGGGAAAACTGTTTTTT
CDR3: CASRARGKLFF

size: many
D: .
J: TRBJ1-4
V: TRBV7-8
DNA: TGTGCCAGCAGCTTAGCTGCAGCCAGGCTTGAAAAACTGTTTTTT
CDR3: CASSLAAARLEKLFF

size: .
D: .
J: TRBJ2-7
V: TRBV4-1
DNA: TGCGCCAGCAGCCAAGTGTTAGTGATCCACGAGCAGTACTTC
CDR3: CASSQVLVIHEQYF

size: many
D: .
J: TRBJ1-1
V: TRBV29-1
DNA: TGCAGCGTTCACAGGGATGGGACTGAAGCTTTCTTT
CDR3: CSVHRDGTEAFF

size: once
D: TRBD1
J: TRBJ2-7
V: TRBV25-1
DNA: TGTGCCAGCAGTGACTCCGGGACAGGGAACTACGAGCAGTACTTC
CDR3: CASSDSGTGNYEQYF

size: many
D: .
J: TRBJ1-1
V: TRBV28
DNA: TGTGCCAGCAGCCGACCTGGACGTACGCTGATGACTGAAGCTTTCTTT
CDR3: CASSRPGRTLMTEAFF

size: .
D: TRBD2
J: TRBJ2-3
V: TRBV5-1
DNA: TGCGCCAGCAGCTTGAAGCGGGAGCCGGGAGAGAAAGATACGCAGTATTTT
CDR3: CASSLKREPGEKDTQYF

size: many
D: TRBD2
J: TRBJ2-3
V: TRBV29-1
DNA: TGCAGCGGTGAAACTAGCGGCAGCACAGATACGCAGTATTTT
CDR3: CSGETSGSTDTQYF

size: .
D: .
J: TRBJ2-1
V: TRBV20-1
DNA: TGCAGTGCTAGAGGGGGAGAGCATGAGCAGTTCTTC
CDR3: CSARGGEHEQFF

size: few
D: .
J: TRBJ1-3
V: TRBV5-6
DNA: TGTGCCAGCAGCGGTTTGGAATCAAGATCTCGAAACACCATATATTTT
CDR3: CASSGLESRSRNTIYF

size: many
D: .
J: TRBJ2-2
V: TRBV27
DNA: TGTGCCAGCAGTTGGTGGCGCGGGGAGCTGTTTTTT
CDR3: CASSWWRGELFF

size: few
D: .
J: TRBJ1-1
V: TRBV18
DNA: TGTGCCAGCTCACCAATGTCTGGAGCCCAGAACACTGAAGCTTTCTTT
CDR3: CASSPMSGAQNTEAFF

size: many
D: TRBD2
J: TRBJ2-7
V: TRBV19
DNA: TGTGCCAGTACCACTAGCGGGAGTAGCAACGAGCAGTACTTC
CDR3: CASTTSGSSNEQYF

size: .
D: .
J: TRBJ1-5
V: TRBV30
DNA: TGTGCCTGGAGCGCACGCGGGGGTCAGCCCCAGCATTTT
CDR3: CAWSARGGQPQHF

size: many
D: .
J: TRBJ1-4
V: TRBV10-3
DNA: TGTGCCATCAGTGAGTCAGAGGGGGGCGCAACTAATGAAAAACTGTTTTTT
CDR3: CAISESEGGATNEKLFF

size: .
D: .
J: TRBJ2-7
V: TRBV3-1
DNA: TGTGCCAGCAGTTACGGACGGGTAGTAGGCGAGCAGTACTTC
CDR3: CASSYGRVVGEQYF

size: .
D: .
J: TRBJ2-1
V: TRBV14
DNA: TGTGCCAGCAGCCGTGATCAATACAATGAGCAGTTCTTC
CDR3: CASSRDQYNEQFF

size: .
D: .
J: TRBJ2-7
V: TRBV7-6
DNA: TGTGCCAGCAGCCCCAGCCCGCTCCAGGGTACCCACGAGCAGTACTTC
CDR3: CASSPSPLQGTHEQYF

size: .
D: .
J: TRBJ2-3
V: TRBV10-3
DNA: TGTGCCATCAGTGATAGCGGTCCCGAACGTACGCAGTATTTT
CDR3: CAISDSGPERTQYF

size: .
D: .
J: TRBJ2-7
V: TRBV9
DNA: TGTGCCAGCAGCGTAGACCTCAGACAGCCTTACGAAGGGCAGTACTTC
CDR3: CASSVDLRQPYEGQYF

size: few
D: .
J: TRBJ1-4
V: TRBV9
DNA: TGTGCCAGCAGCGTTGGCGGCACCCACAATGAAAAACTGTTTTTT
CDR3: CASSVGGTHNEKLFF

size: many
D: .
J: TRBJ2-3
V: TRBV7-3
DNA: TGTGCCAGCAGCCCCTATGAGTCTAGCACAGATACGCAGTATTTT
CDR3: CASSPYESSTDTQYF

size: many
D: .
J: TRBJ1-1
V: TRBV7-8
DNA: TGTGCCAGCAGCTTTACGAACACTGAAGCTTTCTTT
CDR3: CASSFTNTEAFF

size: .
D: .
J: TRBJ1-5
V: TRBV20-1
DNA: TGCAGTGCTAGAGATGTTCGACGGGATAGCAATCAGCCCCAGCATTTT
CDR3: CSARDVRRDSNQPQHF